What follows are 15 T cell receptor beta chains derived from one specimen sequenced in a study of shared clonotypes between healthy human individuals. Clones were read by immunoSEQ multiplex PCR, and TCRdb kept only the in-frame ones, dropping some. The data hold about 2 million clones, with 90% to 95% observed a single time. The specimen sequenced was naive CD4+ T cells sorted from blood. The subset: CD45RA+ positively selected. These receptors were obtained from a young man in good health.

As regards this clone: Distinct nucleotide sequences in the sample also encode this CDR3. The V call is TRBV27, the J call TRBJ1-1; D remains unclear. The V end was cut by 1 base, the J end by 1 base, with 4 bases between. This CDR3 spans 13 amino acids. The germline CDR1 and CDR2 sequences are MNHEY and SMNVEV (reference sequence). CDR3 residues: CASSLFPNTEAFF. CDR3 nucleotides: TGTGCCAGCAGTTTATTTCCGAACACTGAAGCTTTCTTT.

The chain employs TRBV25-1 and TRBJ2-3; the D gene is possibly TRBD1 (5 bases). This CDR3 region has 15 residues. The V end was cut by 3 bases, the J end by 1 base, with 11 bases between. The germline gives CDR1 MGHDK, CDR2 SYGVNS. CDR3 sequence: CASSDPGHRTDTQYF. DNA of the CDR3: TGTGCCAGCAGTGACCCTGGACACCGCACAGATACGCAGTATTTT.

For this clone: Other DNA sequences in the sample encode the same CDR3. V gene TRBV19 combines with J gene TRBJ2-7, with 10 bases identical to TRBD2. CDR1 and CDR2 from the germline V gene are LNHDA and SQIVND (reference sequence). This CDR3 has 14 amino acids. J lost 2 bases, V lost 3 bases, and 1 base had no gene match. The CDR3 loop is CASSILAGAYEQYF. The CDR3 DNA sequence: TGTGCCAGTAGTATTCTAGCGGGGGCCTACGAGCAGTACTTC.

The chain recombines TRBV7-9 with TRBJ2-5; possibly TRBD1 or TRBD2 for D (5 bases each). There are 15 residues in the CDR3. The germline gives CDR1 SEHNR, CDR2 FQNEAQ (reference sequence). Trimming removed 5 bases from V and 5 bases from J, with 18 bases in between. CDR3 nucleotide sequence: TGTGCCAGCAGCGCCACGGGACGCCTAGGGGAGACCCAGTACTTC. Amino acid sequence: CASSATGRLGETQYF.

V is TRBV7-2 and J is TRBJ1-5; perhaps TRBD1 as D (5 bases). Trimming cost V 4 bases and J 11 bases, with 12 bases left between them. The length of the CDR3 is 12 residues. Germline lookup yields CDR1 SGHTA and CDR2 FQGNSA. The CDR3 DNA sequence: TGTGCCAGCAGCTGGGACGGATTGACCCAGCATTTT. It codes for CASSWDGLTQHF.

The CDR3 DNA follows: TGTGCCAGCAGTGAGGGCTATCAGCCCCAGCATTTT. Translating gives CASSEGYQPQHF. The chain joins TRBV6-1 to TRBJ1-5, with D hard to call. Germline assignment: CDR1 MNHNS and CDR2 SASEGT. This CDR3 is 12 amino acids long. V lost 3 bases and J lost 5, with 5 bases in between.

The chain employs TRBV18 and TRBJ1-6; the D is unclear. In germline, CDR1 is KGHSH, CDR2 LQKENI. The CDR3 length is 14 residues. Trimming took off 4 bases at V and 9 bases at J, with 13 bases between the two ends. CDR3 protein: CASSLDIEFSPLHF. The CDR3 nucleotides are TGTGCCAGCTCACTCGACATCGAGTTTTCACCCCTCCACTTT.

The chain has TRBV7-8 and TRBJ2-7, with D possibly being TRBD1 (6 bases). CDR3 length equals 18 residues. Germline V lookup: CDR1 SGHVS, CDR2 FQNEAQ. V dropped 8 bases and J dropped 3 bases, with 29 bases sitting between them. The CDR3 sequence: CASGFLGTLRQELYEQYF. The CDR3 bases are TGTGCCAGCGGGTTTCTTGGGACGCTAAGACAGGAGCTCTACGAGCAGTACTTC. Full variable domain (missing parts from reference TRBV7-8 and TRBJ2-7): GAGVSQSPRYKVAKRGQDVALRCDPISGHVSLFWYQQALGQGPEFLTYFQNEAQLDKSGLPSDRFFAERPEGSVSTLKIQRTQQEDSAVYLCASGFLGTLRQELYEQYFGPGTRLTVT.

The V call is TRBV4-1, the J call TRBJ2-7; either TRBD1 or TRBD2 may fit D (5 bases each). The CDR3 has 15 residues. Germline V gives CDR1 MGHRA, CDR2 YSYEKL. Trimming left V 4 bases short and J 4 bases short, with 17 bases between. CDR3 coding DNA: TGCGCCAGCAGCCGAGTAGGGTTAGAGGGGTACGAGCAGTACTTC. It yields the protein CASSRVGLEGYEQYF.

The gene calls are TRBV10-2 and TRBJ2-7; a possible D gene is TRBD2 (5 bases). CDR1 is WSHSY, CDR2 SAAADI, per germline. The CDR3 extends over 12 amino acids. The ends were cut back, 5 bases at V and 2 bases at J, with 7 bases in the middle. Written as DNA, the CDR3 is TGCGCCAGCAGTCGACTAACCTACGAGCAGTACTTC. Translated: CASSRLTYEQYF.

The chain couples TRBV7-8 to TRBJ2-2; a weak D match, TRBD1 (6 bases). V was clipped by 5 bases and J by 4 bases, with 17 bases between them. Germline CDR1 is SGHVS and CDR2 is FQNEAQ. The CDR3 extends over 16 amino acids. This CDR3 is CASSNRDTPVTGELFF. The CDR3 DNA follows: TGTGCCAGCAGCAACCGGGACACACCAGTCACCGGGGAGCTGTTTTTT. The complete variable domain, with remaining parts taken from reference TRBV7-8 and TRBJ2-2, reads GAGVSQSPRYKVAKRGQDVALRCDPISGHVSLFWYQQALGQGPEFLTYFQNEAQLDKSGLPSDRFFAERPEGSVSTLKIQRTQQEDSAVYLCASSNRDTPVTGELFFGEGSRLTVL.

The sample holds one count of this clone. V and J are TRBV30 and TRBJ2-1; weak D call: TRBD1 (5 bases). From germline, CDR1 is GTSNPN and CDR2 SVGIG (reference sequence). V lost 0 bases and J lost 8, with 11 bases in between. The CDR3 is 13 residues long. CDR3: CAWSVQAVDEQFF. CDR3 sequence (DNA): TGTGCCTGGAGTGTACAGGCCGTCGATGAGCAGTTCTTC.

The chain employs TRBV2 and TRBJ2-1; possible D gene TRBD2, 6 bases. The CDR3 runs 16 residues. V was shortened by 10 bases and J by 1 base, with 20 bases between the two germline ends. Germline CDR1 is SNHLY and CDR2 is FYNNEI. CDR3 amino acids: CATRPNGRGSYNEQFF. DNA of the CDR3: TGTGCCACCCGGCCCAACGGGAGAGGGTCCTACAATGAGCAGTTCTTC. The whole variable domain, remainder taken from reference TRBV2 and TRBJ2-1, is EPEVTQTPSHQVTQMGQEVILRCVPISNHLYFYWYRQILGQKVEFLVSFYNNEISEKSEIFDDQFSVERPDGSNFTLKIRSTKLEDSAMYFCATRPNGRGSYNEQFFGPGTRLTVL.

This sequence joins TRBV30 and TRBJ1-5; 11 nucleotides match TRBD1. The germline CDR1 and CDR2 sequences are GTSNPN and SVGIG (reference sequence). Trimming took 1 base from V and 0 from J; bases not matched to a gene: 11. There are 19 residues in the CDR3. Here the CDR3 reads CAWSARPGQGVYSNQPQHF. DNA of the CDR3: TGTGCCTGGAGTGCTAGACCGGGACAGGGGGTTTATAGCAATCAGCCCCAGCATTTT.

The rearrangement links TRBV27 to TRBJ2-7, with TRBD1 as a possible D gene (6 bases). Deletions cut 3 bases from V and 1 base from J, with 28 bases between. Germline-derived CDR1 and CDR2 are MNHEY and SMNVEV (reference sequence). The CDR3 totals 20 residues. The DNA for the CDR3 is TGTGCCAGCAGTTTTCAAAGGCCCCGGGTGGACAGAGGTTCATCCTACGAGCAGTACTTC. Amino acids: CASSFQRPRVDRGSSYEQYF.